This record covers a single TCR beta chain. The CDR3 sequence is 20 residues long. Losses at the gene ends were 6 bases for V and 3 bases for J; bases not matched to a gene: 17. Germline V gene sequence: CDR1 MDHEN, CDR2 SYDVKM. This record comes from a study of blood T cell repertoires in COVID-19. This table comes from immunoSEQ multiplex PCR, and its TCRdb copy is limited to in-frame clones, with some not included. The data hold about 270,000 clones, with about nine tenths observed a single time. The chain recombines TRBV28 with TRBJ2-6; TRBD2 matches 10 bases. Sequenced input: PBMCs or T cells enriched from blood (not recorded which). The clonotype was recovered from a woman in her twenties or thirties with acute COVID-19. CDR3 in DNA: TGTGCCAGCAGGACAAGAGCGGGAGGGCCCTTCAATGGTGGGGCCAACGTCCTGACTTTC. Protein sequence: CASRTRAGGPFNGGANVLTF.